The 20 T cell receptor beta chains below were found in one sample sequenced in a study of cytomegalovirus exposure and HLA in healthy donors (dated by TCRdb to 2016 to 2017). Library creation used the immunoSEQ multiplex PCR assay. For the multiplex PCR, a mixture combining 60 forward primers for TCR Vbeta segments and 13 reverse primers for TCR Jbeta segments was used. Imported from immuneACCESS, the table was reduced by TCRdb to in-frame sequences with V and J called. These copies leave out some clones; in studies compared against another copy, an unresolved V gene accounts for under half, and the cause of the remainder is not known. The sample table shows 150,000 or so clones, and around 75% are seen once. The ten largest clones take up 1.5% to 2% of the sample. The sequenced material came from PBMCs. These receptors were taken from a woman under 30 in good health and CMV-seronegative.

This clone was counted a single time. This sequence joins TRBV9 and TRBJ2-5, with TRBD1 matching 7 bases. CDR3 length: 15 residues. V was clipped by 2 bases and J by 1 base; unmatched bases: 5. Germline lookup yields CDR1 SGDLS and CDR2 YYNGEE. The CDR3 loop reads CASSVGQRSQETQYF. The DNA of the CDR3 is TGTGCCAGCAGCGTGGGACAGAGAAGCCAAGAGACCCAGTACTTC.

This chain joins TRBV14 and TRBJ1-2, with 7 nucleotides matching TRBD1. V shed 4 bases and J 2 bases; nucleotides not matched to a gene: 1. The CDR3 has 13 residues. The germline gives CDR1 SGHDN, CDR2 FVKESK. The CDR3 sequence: CASSPTGNYGYTF. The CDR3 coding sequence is TGTGCCAGCAGCCCGACAGGGAACTATGGCTACACCTTC.

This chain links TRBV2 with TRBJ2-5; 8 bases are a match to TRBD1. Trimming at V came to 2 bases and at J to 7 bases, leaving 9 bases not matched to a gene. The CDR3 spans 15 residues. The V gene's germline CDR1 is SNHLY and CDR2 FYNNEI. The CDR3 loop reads CASSETMDRVGTQYF. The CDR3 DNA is TGTGCCAGCAGTGAAACAATGGACAGGGTGGGGACCCAGTACTTC.

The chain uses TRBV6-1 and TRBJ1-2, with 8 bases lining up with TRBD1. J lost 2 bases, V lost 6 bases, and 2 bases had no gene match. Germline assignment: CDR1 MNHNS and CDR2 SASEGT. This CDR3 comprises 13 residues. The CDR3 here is CASRGQVNYGYTF. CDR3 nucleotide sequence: TGTGCCAGCAGGGGACAGGTGAACTATGGCTACACCTTC.

The CDR3 coding sequence is TGTGCCAGCAGCCCCGGGCCGGGGGGCTATGGCTACACCTTC. As protein: CASSPGPGGYGYTF. The V and J genes are TRBV5-6 and TRBJ1-2, with D possibly TRBD1 on 5 matching bases. The CDR3 is 14 amino acids. Trimming took off 4 bases at V and 4 bases at J, with 14 bases between the two ends. Germline V lookup: CDR1 SGHDT, CDR2 YYEEEE.

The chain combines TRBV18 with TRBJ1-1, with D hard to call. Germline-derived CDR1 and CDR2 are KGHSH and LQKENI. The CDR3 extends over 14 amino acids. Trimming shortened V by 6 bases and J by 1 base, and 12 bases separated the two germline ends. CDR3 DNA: TGTGCCAGCTCCCGATTGGAGGCGAACACTGAAGCTTTCTTT. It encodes CASSRLEANTEAFF.

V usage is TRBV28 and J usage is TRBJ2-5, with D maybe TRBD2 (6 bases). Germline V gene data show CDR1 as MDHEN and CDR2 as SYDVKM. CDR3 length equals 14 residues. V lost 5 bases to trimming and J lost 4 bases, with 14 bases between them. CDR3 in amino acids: CASSGFAGRETQYF. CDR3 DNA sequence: TGTGCCAGCAGTGGTTTTGCGGGGAGAGAGACCCAGTACTTC. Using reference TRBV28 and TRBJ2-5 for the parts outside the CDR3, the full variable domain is DVKVTQSSRYLVKRTGEKVFLECVQDMDHENMFWYRQDPGLGLRLIYFSYDVKMKEKGDIPEGYSVSREKKERFSLILESASTNQTSMYLCASSGFAGRETQYFGPGTRLLVL.

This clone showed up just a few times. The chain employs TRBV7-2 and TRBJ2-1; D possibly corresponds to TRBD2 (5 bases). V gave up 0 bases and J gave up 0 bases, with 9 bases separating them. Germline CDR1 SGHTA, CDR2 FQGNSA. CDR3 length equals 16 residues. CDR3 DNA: TGTGCCAGCAGCTTAGCGAGCGGAAACTCCTACAATGAGCAGTTCTTC. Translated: CASSLASGNSYNEQFF.

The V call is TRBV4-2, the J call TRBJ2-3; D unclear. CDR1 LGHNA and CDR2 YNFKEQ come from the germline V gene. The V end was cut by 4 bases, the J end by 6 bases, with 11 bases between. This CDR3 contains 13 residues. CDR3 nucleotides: TGTGCCAGCAGCCCAAACCTTGCGGATACGCAGTATTTT. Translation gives CASSPNLADTQYF.

The CDR3 protein is CASSPTGATEAFF. The DNA of the CDR3 is TGCGCCAGCAGCCCCACAGGGGCAACTGAAGCTTTCTTT. V and J are TRBV4-1 and TRBJ1-1; TRBD1 matches at 7 bases. Germline V lookup: CDR1 MGHRA, CDR2 YSYEKL. CDR3 length: 13 amino acids. V was clipped by 4 bases and J by 5 bases; unmatched bases: 4.

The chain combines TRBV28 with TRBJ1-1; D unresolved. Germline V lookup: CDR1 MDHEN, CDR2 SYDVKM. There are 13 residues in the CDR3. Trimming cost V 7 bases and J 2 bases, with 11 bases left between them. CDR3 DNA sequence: TGTGCCAGCAACTCCGACATAAACACTGAAGCTTTCTTT. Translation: CASNSDINTEAFF.

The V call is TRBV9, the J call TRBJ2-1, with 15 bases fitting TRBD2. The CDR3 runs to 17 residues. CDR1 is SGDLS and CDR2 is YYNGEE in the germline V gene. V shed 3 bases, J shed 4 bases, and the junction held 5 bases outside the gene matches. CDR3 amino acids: CASSGGLAGGPYNEQFF. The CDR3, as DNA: TGTGCCAGCAGCGGAGGACTAGCGGGGGGGCCATACAATGAGCAGTTCTTC.

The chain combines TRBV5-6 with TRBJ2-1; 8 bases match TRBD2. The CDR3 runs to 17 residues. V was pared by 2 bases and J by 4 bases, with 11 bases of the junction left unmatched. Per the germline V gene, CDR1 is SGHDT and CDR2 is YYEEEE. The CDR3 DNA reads TGTGCCAGCAGCTTAAAGCAAATTACTAGCGGTTACAATGAGCAGTTCTTC. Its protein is CASSLKQITSGYNEQFF.

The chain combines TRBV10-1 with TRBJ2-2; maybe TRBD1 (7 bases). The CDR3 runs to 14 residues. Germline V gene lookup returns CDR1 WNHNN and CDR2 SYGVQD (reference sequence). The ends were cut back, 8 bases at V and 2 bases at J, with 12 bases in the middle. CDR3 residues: CASQGGINTGELFF. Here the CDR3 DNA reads TGCGCCAGCCAGGGGGGCATCAACACCGGGGAGCTGTTTTTT.

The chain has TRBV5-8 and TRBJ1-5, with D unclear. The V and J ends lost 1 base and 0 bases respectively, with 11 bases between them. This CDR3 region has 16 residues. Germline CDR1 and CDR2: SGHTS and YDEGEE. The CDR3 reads CASSLSVTYSNQPQHF. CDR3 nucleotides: TGTGCCAGCAGCTTGTCCGTAACTTATAGCAATCAGCCCCAGCATTTT.

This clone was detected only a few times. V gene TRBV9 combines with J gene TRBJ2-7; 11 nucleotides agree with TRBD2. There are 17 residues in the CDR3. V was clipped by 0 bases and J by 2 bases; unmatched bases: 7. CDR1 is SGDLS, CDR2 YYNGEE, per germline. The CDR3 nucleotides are TGTGCCAGCAGCGTAGGAACTAGCGGGGGATCTACCTACGAGCAGTACTTC. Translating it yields CASSVGTSGGSTYEQYF.

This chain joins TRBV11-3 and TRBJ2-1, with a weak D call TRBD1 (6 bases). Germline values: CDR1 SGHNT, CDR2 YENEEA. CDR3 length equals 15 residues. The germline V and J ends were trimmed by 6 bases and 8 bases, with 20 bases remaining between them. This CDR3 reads CASRTSFQGWDEQFF. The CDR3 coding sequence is TGTGCCAGCAGAACTAGTTTTCAGGGGTGGGATGAGCAGTTCTTC.

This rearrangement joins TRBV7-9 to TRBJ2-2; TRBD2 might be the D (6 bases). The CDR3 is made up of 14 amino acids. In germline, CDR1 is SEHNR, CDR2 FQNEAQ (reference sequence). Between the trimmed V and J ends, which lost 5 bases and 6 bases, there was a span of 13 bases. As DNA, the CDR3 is TGTGCCAGCAGCCGTAGGGAGGTGCCCGGGGAGCTGTTTTTT. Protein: CASSRREVPGELFF.

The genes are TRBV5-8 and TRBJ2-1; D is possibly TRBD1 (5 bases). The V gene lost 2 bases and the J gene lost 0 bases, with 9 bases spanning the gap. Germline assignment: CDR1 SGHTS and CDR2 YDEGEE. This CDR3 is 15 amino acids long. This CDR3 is CASSFGQASYNEQFF. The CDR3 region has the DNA TGTGCCAGCAGCTTCGGACAAGCCTCCTACAATGAGCAGTTCTTC.

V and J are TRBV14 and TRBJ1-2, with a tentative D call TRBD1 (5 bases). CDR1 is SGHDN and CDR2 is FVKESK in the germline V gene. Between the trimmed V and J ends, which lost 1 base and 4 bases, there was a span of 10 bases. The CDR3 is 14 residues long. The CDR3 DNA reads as TGTGCCAGCAGCCAAGTAGTAGGGGCCTATGGCTACACCTTC. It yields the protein CASSQVVGAYGYTF. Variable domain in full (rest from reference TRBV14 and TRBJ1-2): EAGVTQFPSHSVIEKGQTVTLRCDPISGHDNLYWYRRVMGKEIKFLLHFVKESKQDESGMPNNRFLAERTGGTYSTLKVQPAELEDSGVYFCASSQVVGAYGYTFGSGTRLTVV.